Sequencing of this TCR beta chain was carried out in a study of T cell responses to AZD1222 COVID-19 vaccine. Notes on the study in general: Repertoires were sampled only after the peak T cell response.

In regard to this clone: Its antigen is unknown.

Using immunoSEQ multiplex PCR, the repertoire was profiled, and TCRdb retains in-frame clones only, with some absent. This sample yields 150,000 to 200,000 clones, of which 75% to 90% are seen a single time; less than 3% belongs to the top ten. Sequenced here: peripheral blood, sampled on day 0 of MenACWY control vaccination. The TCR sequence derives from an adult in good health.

The CDR3 nucleotides read TGTGCCAGTAGTATAGATCGAGCATCAAGCTACACCTTC. It codes for CASSIDRASSYTF. The chain recombines TRBV19 with TRBJ1-2; D not resolved. The germline gives CDR1 LNHDA, CDR2 SQIVND (reference sequence). V lost 0 bases, J lost 9 bases, and 11 bases lay in between. This CDR3 spans 13 amino acids. Full variable domain (outside the CDR3, taken from reference TRBV19 and TRBJ1-2): DGGITQSPKYLFRKEGQNVTLSCEQNLNHDAMYWYRQDPGQGLRLIYYSQIVNDFQKGDIAEGYSVSREKKESFPLTVTSAQKNPTAFYLCASSIDRASSYTFGSGTRLTVV.